This T cell receptor beta chain derives from a study of beta chain features in type 1 diabetes. The CDR3 has 11 residues. In germline, CDR1 is SQVTM, CDR2 ANQGSEA. The ends were cut back, 7 bases at V and 8 bases at J, with 14 bases in the middle. Every isolated RNA sample was fully reverse transcribed, so sequencing captured expressed TCRB transcripts. Each sample of naive, central memory or regulatory T cells had, on average, around 3.3 million reads. The table came from immunoSEQ multiplex PCR; TCRdb's copy has only in-frame clones and leaves some out. Of 400,000 to 550,000 clones listed, around 10% were seen once; the top ten hold 0.035% to 0.05%. This clone came up a few times.

This receptor was identified in a young woman in good health. The specimen was naive CD4+ T cells from blood. V usage is TRBV29-1 and J usage is TRBJ1-2, with D possibly TRBD1 on 5 matching bases. CDR3 sequence: CSAQSGLGYTF. The CDR3 DNA follows: TGCAGCGCCCAATCAGGGTTGGGCTACACCTTC.